This entry lists 27 T cell receptor beta chains sequenced from one sample in a study of T cell responses to AZD1222 COVID-19 vaccine. Here immunoSEQ multiplex PCR was the method, and the copy in TCRdb shows in-frame clones only, minus some. Of about 120,000 clones listed, 75% to 90% are singletons. This sample comprised peripheral blood, obtained 28 days after the second AZD1222 dose. The receptor source for this set is an adult who received the AZD1222 COVID-19 vaccine.

V and J are TRBV5-4 and TRBJ1-2; tentatively, D is TRBD1 (6 bases). Germline values: CDR1 SGHNT, CDR2 YYREEE (reference sequence). V lost 4 bases to trimming and J lost 1 base, with 11 bases between them. The CDR3 spans 14 residues. DNA for the CDR3: TGTGCCAGCAGCCCTACCAGGGGTAACTATGGCTACACCTTC. It codes for CASSPTRGNYGYTF.

The chain couples TRBV29-1 to TRBJ1-1; D is uncertain. Between the trimmed V and J ends, which lost 0 bases and 5 bases, there was a span of 10 bases. The CDR3 covers 13 residues. Germline V lookup: CDR1 SQVTM, CDR2 ANQGSEA. The chain's CDR3 is CSVEDFGSTEAFF. The CDR3 DNA is TGCAGCGTTGAAGATTTCGGGTCAACTGAAGCTTTCTTT.

The J gene is TRBJ1-6, the V gene TRBV28; D may be TRBD1 (5 bases). Germline loops: CDR1 MDHEN, CDR2 SYDVKM. This CDR3 has 13 amino acids. Trimming left V 10 bases short and J 7 bases short, with 14 bases between. CDR3 DNA sequence: TGTGCCACCGCCAGGGTTCGCAATTCACCCCTCCACTTT. Translation gives CATARVRNSPLHF.

V and J are TRBV2 and TRBJ2-7, with D uncertain. CDR1 SNHLY and CDR2 FYNNEI come from the germline V gene. This CDR3 is built from 13 residues. V lost 2 bases and J 3 bases, leaving 8 bases between the germline ends. The CDR3 DNA reads TGTGCCAGCAGTGAAAACAGCTTCTACGAGCAGTACTTC. This sequence encodes CASSENSFYEQYF.

DNA of the CDR3: TGTGCCAGCAGTCGCTCTGGGGGGGCGAATATCTACGAGCAGTACTTC. Amino acids: CASSRSGGANIYEQYF. The chain combines TRBV2 with TRBJ2-7; D possibly corresponds to TRBD2 (7 bases). This CDR3 contains 16 residues. V lost 5 bases, J lost 3 bases, and 20 bases lay in between. Germline assignment: CDR1 SNHLY and CDR2 FYNNEI. Full variable domain (missing parts from reference TRBV2 and TRBJ2-7): EPEVTQTPSHQVTQMGQEVILRCVPISNHLYFYWYRQILGQKVEFLVSFYNNEISEKSEIFDDQFSVERPDGSNFTLKIRSTKLEDSAMYFCASSRSGGANIYEQYFGPGTRLTVT.

This clone showed up just once. This chain uses TRBV2 with TRBJ1-1, with D unclear. Germline V gene sequence: CDR1 SNHLY, CDR2 FYNNEI. The CDR3 has 12 residues. V was trimmed by 7 bases and J by 11 bases, leaving 17 bases between them. The chain's CDR3 is CASTLERIAAFF. The CDR3 DNA follows: TGTGCCAGCACTTTGGAAAGGATAGCGGCTTTCTTT.

This clone was seen a handful of times. The rearrangement uses TRBV9 and TRBJ1-1; D may be TRBD1 (5 bases). Trimming stripped 0 bases from V and 0 bases from J, with 12 bases between. Germline V lookup: CDR1 SGDLS, CDR2 YYNGEE. The CDR3 has 16 amino acids. The CDR3 loop reads CASSVGDRAMNTEAFF. Written as DNA, the CDR3 is TGTGCCAGCAGCGTAGGAGACAGAGCGATGAACACTGAAGCTTTCTTT.

CDR3 sequence reads: CASSLAFGKDTQYF. The CDR3 DNA is TGTGCCAGCAGCTTAGCGTTTGGAAAGGATACGCAGTATTTT. The rearrangement uses TRBV7-2 and TRBJ2-3, with D unclear. CDR3 size: 14 residues. Trimming stripped 0 bases from V and 6 bases from J, with 10 bases between. The germline gives CDR1 SGHTA, CDR2 FQGNSA.

This chain connects TRBV2 to TRBJ1-5; 7 nucleotides line up with TRBD1. CDR1 and CDR2 (germline): SNHLY, FYNNEI. The junction had 7 bases not matched to a gene; V was cut back by 5 bases and J by 3 bases. CDR3 length: 15 residues. The CDR3 is CASSRDREDNQPQHF. Written as DNA, the CDR3 is TGTGCCAGCAGTCGGGACAGAGAGGACAATCAGCCCCAGCATTTT.

This chain uses TRBV19 with TRBJ1-1, with a tentative D call TRBD1 (5 bases). The CDR3 has 14 residues. V was clipped by 3 bases and J by 3 bases, with 11 bases between them. The germline V gene has CDR1 LNHDA and CDR2 SQIVND (reference sequence). The CDR3 loop reads CASSIPGFDTEAFF. The CDR3 DNA reads as TGTGCCAGTAGTATCCCAGGGTTCGACACTGAAGCTTTCTTT.

The chain has TRBV7-9 and TRBJ1-2; D gene ambiguous. The CDR3 loop spans 14 amino acids. The germline gives CDR1 SEHNR, CDR2 FQNEAQ (reference sequence). V was trimmed by 3 bases and J by 6 bases, leaving 14 bases between them. The CDR3 DNA is TGTGCCAGCAGCTTCCCTGTAAGTCTGCATGGCTACACCTTC. Translation: CASSFPVSLHGYTF.

In its sample, this clone was seen once. The chain is built from TRBV28 and TRBJ2-5, with 7 bases fitting TRBD2. V shed 6 bases and J 1 base; nucleotides not matched to a gene: 8. The germline CDR1 and CDR2 sequences are MDHEN and SYDVKM. There are 15 residues in the CDR3. The CDR3 nucleotides are TGTGCCAGCAGGTTGGGGCGGGGGTTCCAAGAGACCCAGTACTTC. This sequence encodes CASRLGRGFQETQYF. Full variable domain (remainder filled in from reference TRBV28 and TRBJ2-5): DVKVTQSSRYLVKRTGEKVFLECVQDMDHENMFWYRQDPGLGLRLIYFSYDVKMKEKGDIPEGYSVSREKKERFSLILESASTNQTSMYLCASRLGRGFQETQYFGPGTRLLVL.

The CDR3 region is CASSPGTGGYTF. In DNA, the CDR3 is TGTGCCAGCTCCCCCGGGACAGGAGGCTACACCTTC. The rearrangement uses TRBV18 and TRBJ1-2; TRBD1 agrees at 8 bases. The germline V gene has CDR1 KGHSH and CDR2 LQKENI. There are 12 residues in the CDR3. The V segment lost 6 bases and the J segment 8 bases; nucleotides outside the gene matches: 5. The whole variable domain, remainder taken from reference TRBV18 and TRBJ1-2, is NAGVMQNPRHLVRRRGQEARLRCSPMKGHSHVYWYRQLPEEGLKFMVYLQKENIIDESGMPKERFSAEFPKEGPSILRIQQVVRGDSAAYFCASSPGTGGYTFGSGTRLTVV.

The chain has TRBV27 and TRBJ1-2; the D gene is possibly TRBD1 (6 bases). V lost 4 bases and J 8 bases, leaving 17 bases between the germline ends. Per germline, CDR1 MNHEY and CDR2 SMNVEV (reference sequence). This CDR3 contains 14 residues. In DNA, the CDR3 is TGTGCCAGCAGTTCAAATAACAGGGTTGGAGGCTACACCTTC. This gives the protein CASSSNNRVGGYTF.

The chain has TRBV6-6 and TRBJ1-2; D gene unclear. The CDR3 is 17 residues long. V shed 5 bases and J shed 3 bases, with 22 bases lying between them. Germline values: CDR1 MNHNY, CDR2 SVGAGI (reference sequence). The CDR3 loop reads CASSPRFSSPRDYGYTF. The CDR3 bases are TGTGCCAGCAGTCCCCGATTTAGCTCCCCGCGAGACTATGGCTACACCTTC.

The rearrangement joins TRBV27 to TRBJ2-2, with 11 bases that match TRBD1. V lost 5 bases, J lost 4 bases, and 3 bases stayed unmatched. The CDR3 loop spans 15 amino acids. The germline CDR1 and CDR2 sequences are MNHEY and SMNVEV (reference sequence). CDR3 amino acids: CASSRTGGGTGELFF. In DNA form, the CDR3 reads TGTGCCAGCAGTAGGACAGGGGGCGGCACCGGGGAGCTGTTTTTT.

The chain employs TRBV28 and TRBJ2-1; 7 bases are shared with TRBD2. This CDR3 contains 16 residues. The V segment lost 5 bases and the J segment 6 bases; nucleotides outside the gene matches: 13. Germline CDR1 MDHEN, CDR2 SYDVKM. CDR3 in amino acids: CASSPQAGRGVNEQFF. For the CDR3, the DNA is TGTGCCAGCAGTCCCCAGGCGGGCCGGGGGGTCAATGAGCAGTTCTTC. The full variable domain, rest sourced from reference TRBV28 and TRBJ2-1, is DVKVTQSSRYLVKRTGEKVFLECVQDMDHENMFWYRQDPGLGLRLIYFSYDVKMKEKGDIPEGYSVSREKKERFSLILESASTNQTSMYLCASSPQAGRGVNEQFFGPGTRLTVL.

The gene calls are TRBV28 and TRBJ1-3; D remains ambiguous. Germline V gene sequence: CDR1 MDHEN, CDR2 SYDVKM. V shed 3 bases and J shed 0 bases, with 9 bases lying between them. This CDR3 contains 15 residues. The CDR3 sequence is CASSLWRASGNTIYF. The CDR3 DNA reads as TGTGCCAGCAGTTTGTGGCGGGCCTCTGGAAACACCATATATTTT.

The chain has TRBV4-3 and TRBJ1-2; D might be TRBD1 (5 bases). Between the trimmed V and J ends, which lost 1 base and 4 bases, there was a span of 13 bases. The CDR3 sequence is 15 residues long. From germline, CDR1 is LGHNA and CDR2 YSLEER. Written as DNA, the CDR3 is TGCGCCAGCAGCCAAGTCCCGCCCCAGGGCTATGGCTACACCTTC. It is translated as CASSQVPPQGYGYTF.

The rearrangement links TRBV6-1 to TRBJ2-5, with D tentatively TRBD1 (7 bases). V lost 1 base, J lost 5 bases, and 14 bases lay in between. In germline, CDR1 is MNHNS, CDR2 SASEGT. The CDR3 spans 15 residues. This CDR3 is CASSEGPGGGETQYF. The CDR3 DNA is TGTGCCAGCAGTGAAGGGCCAGGGGGAGGCGAGACCCAGTACTTC.

V and J are TRBV7-8 and TRBJ2-2; D is undetermined. This CDR3 comprises 19 residues. Germline lookup yields CDR1 SGHVS and CDR2 FQNEAQ. Trimming removed 1 base from V and 2 bases from J, with 20 bases in between. As DNA, the CDR3 is TGTGCCAGCAGCTTAGTCCATTCCTCCGGTACAGCCAACACCGGGGAGCTGTTTTTT. It is translated as CASSLVHSSGTANTGELFF.

V is TRBV6-6 and J is TRBJ1-2, with 9 nucleotides matching TRBD1. The CDR3 covers 15 residues. The germline gives CDR1 MNHNY, CDR2 SVGAGI (reference sequence). Trimming at V came to 5 bases and at J to 0 bases, leaving 4 bases not matched to a gene. CDR3 nucleotides: TGTGCCAGCAGTCTACAGGGGGCGGCTAACTATGGCTACACCTTC. Encoded protein: CASSLQGAANYGYTF.

The chain combines TRBV25-1 with TRBJ1-2, with D possibly matching TRBD1 (6 bases). Germline CDR1 and CDR2: MGHDK and SYGVNS. The CDR3 is 13 amino acids. The V and J ends lost 6 bases and 4 bases respectively, with 12 bases between them. This CDR3 reads CASRGQPRYGYTF. The CDR3 DNA reads TGTGCCAGCAGAGGACAGCCCCGCTATGGCTACACCTTC.

The rearrangement joins TRBV28 to TRBJ1-1; possibly TRBD1 for D (5 bases). The V end was cut by 7 bases, the J end by 9 bases, with 24 bases between. This CDR3 contains 15 residues. Per the germline V gene, CDR1 is MDHEN and CDR2 is SYDVKM. The CDR3 nucleotides read TGTGCCAGCATTTCCCTCGACAGTCGAATAATGCAAGCTTTCTTT. It codes for CASISLDSRIMQAFF.

The J gene is TRBJ1-2, the V gene TRBV18; D perhaps matches TRBD1 (5 bases). V lost 3 bases to trimming and J lost 4 bases, with 9 bases between them. Germline V CDR1 and CDR2: KGHSH, LQKENI. This CDR3 has 13 residues. CDR3: CASSPTERYGYTF. CDR3 coding DNA: TGTGCCAGCTCACCGACAGAGCGCTATGGCTACACCTTC.

This clone was counted a few times. This chain links TRBV9 with TRBJ2-3; 11 bases are shared with TRBD2. Unmatched junction bases numbered 8, after V lost 4 bases and J lost 4 bases. The germline gives CDR1 SGDLS, CDR2 YYNGEE. The CDR3 is 16 amino acids. CDR3 coding DNA: TGTGCCAGCAGCTTAGCTAGCGGGGGGTCCCCAGATACGCAGTATTTT. Translation gives CASSLASGGSPDTQYF.

The chain's CDR3 is CASSEDRPWNGYTF. In DNA form, the CDR3 reads TGTGCCAGCAGTGAGGACCGCCCCTGGAACGGCTACACCTTC. V usage is TRBV6-2 or TRBV6-3 and J usage is TRBJ1-2; D is unresolved. Trimming took 5 bases from V and 8 from J, leaving 18 bases between them. The germline gives CDR1 MNHEY, CDR2 SVGEGT. This CDR3 is built from 14 residues.